Presented here are 9 T cell receptor beta chains from one specimen sequenced in a study of blood T cells in healthy people across ages. The use of a sample-barcoded 5' primer and a J-beta primer mix characterized a second PCR of about 7 to 12 cycles. From the 5' RACE reads, TCRdb called clonotypes with MiXCR, one entry per CDR3 protein. The sample has hundreds of thousands of distinct CDR3 sequences; more than 20% are singletons. The sample was also reused in another study, on T cells of mothers and their children.

The sample taken for sequencing was blood. Every receptor here comes from a boy aged 5 to 17 in good health.

The J gene is TRBJ2-5, the V gene TRBV4-3; D remains unclear. The CDR3 totals 15 residues. Germline loops: CDR1 LGHNA, CDR2 YSLEER. The ends were cut back, 0 bases at V and 4 bases at J, with 12 bases in the middle. CDR3 sequence: CASSQEMFRRETQYF. The CDR3, as DNA: TGCGCCAGCAGCCAAGAAATGTTCCGGAGAGAGACCCAGTACTTC.

There are a few counts of this clonotype. The V call is TRBV10-3, the J call TRBJ2-3; a possible D gene is TRBD1 (5 bases). V lost 2 bases, J lost 3 bases, and 15 bases lay in between. The CDR3 length is 16 residues. The germline V gene has CDR1 ENHRY and CDR2 SYGVKD. This CDR3 is CAISEETDIETDTQYF. In DNA, the CDR3 is TGTGCCATCAGTGAGGAGACAGACATCGAGACAGATACGCAGTATTTT.

The V and J genes are TRBV15 and TRBJ2-1, with 9 bases aligning to TRBD2. The CDR3 is 17 residues long. Germline V gives CDR1 LNHNV, CDR2 YYDKDF (reference sequence). Unmatched junction bases numbered 8, after V lost 5 bases and J lost 0 bases. The CDR3 loop is CATSSRLSGSSYNEQFF. The CDR3 bases are TGTGCCACCAGCTCGCGCCTTAGCGGGAGCTCCTACAATGAGCAGTTCTTC.

The DNA for the CDR3 is TGTGCCAGCAGTCCGTCGGGGGCAGCGACCAAAAACATTCAGTACTTC. This codes for CASSPSGAATKNIQYF. V and J are TRBV28 and TRBJ2-4; D possibly uses TRBD1 or TRBD2 (6 bases each). V was cut by 5 bases and J by 2 bases, with 16 bases left in between. There are 16 residues in the CDR3. Germline loops: CDR1 MDHEN, CDR2 SYDVKM.

This clonotype was seen only a few times. The CDR3 region is CASSMTGASYNEQFF. The DNA for the CDR3 is TGTGCCAGCAGCATGACTGGTGCCTCCTACAATGAGCAGTTCTTC. V and J are TRBV28 and TRBJ2-1; D remains ambiguous. The germline V and J ends were trimmed by 6 bases and 0 bases, with 12 bases remaining between them. CDR3 length equals 15 residues. Germline V gene sequence: CDR1 MDHEN, CDR2 SYDVKM.

This clonotype has just a few counts. The chain combines TRBV27 with TRBJ2-2, with D perhaps matching TRBD2 (6 bases). The CDR3 is 17 amino acids. The V gene's germline CDR1 is MNHEY and CDR2 SMNVEV (reference sequence). V shed 6 bases and J shed 1 base, with 18 bases lying between them. The CDR3 reads CASSPSLGLGNTGELFF. CDR3 DNA sequence: TGTGCCAGCAGCCCCTCCCTGGGACTGGGGAACACCGGGGAGCTGTTTTTT.

This clonotype was counted a few times. The gene calls are TRBV12-3 or TRBV12-4 and TRBJ1-2; unclear D gene. The CDR3 is 13 residues long. V was cut by 5 bases and J by 2 bases, with 9 bases left in between. CDR3 bases: TGTGCCAGCAGTCCTACCTCGAACTATGGCTACACCTTC. The encoded protein is CASSPTSNYGYTF.

The chain couples TRBV3-1 to TRBJ1-6; D might be TRBD1 (5 bases). Between the trimmed V and J ends, which lost 4 bases and 8 bases, there was a span of 15 bases. CDR1 and CDR2 (germline): LGHDT, YNNKEL (reference sequence). This CDR3 contains 15 residues. The chain's CDR3 is CASSPSGTGDSPLHF. The CDR3 region has the DNA TGTGCCAGCAGCCCTAGCGGGACGGGGGATTCACCCCTCCACTTT.

This clonotype has more than one count but fewer than ten. The chain joins TRBV11-2 to TRBJ2-5; D unresolved. Germline CDR1 is SGHAT and CDR2 is FQNNGV. This CDR3 contains 15 residues. Trimming took 5 bases from V and 2 from J, leaving 15 bases between them. The CDR3 loop reads CASSLSGSKQETQYF. The CDR3, as DNA: TGTGCCAGCAGCCTCTCCGGCAGTAAGCAAGAGACCCAGTACTTC.